One and the same sample provided the 22 T cell receptor beta chains below, sequenced in a study of technical replicates of blood from several donors (dated by TCRdb to about 2017). Library creation used the immunoSEQ multiplex PCR assay. TCRdb's version of the immuneACCESS table is confined to in-frame rearrangements and falls short of the full clone set. An unresolved V gene accounts for under half of the shortfall where checked; the remainder is of unknown origin. The sample contains around 30,000 clones, around 94% of them found a single time. The ten largest account for roughly 4% of the sample. The specimen sequenced was PBMCs. All receptors derive from a human donor in good health. Some clones in this sample may be carry-over from other donors' samples.

V and J are TRBV29-1 and TRBJ1-5; D not certain. Germline V lookup: CDR1 SQVTM, CDR2 ANQGSEA. The CDR3 has 12 amino acids. Trimming cost V 5 bases and J 0 bases, with 5 bases left between them. CDR3: CSVMSSNQPQHF. The CDR3 bases are TGCAGCGTTATGAGTAGCAATCAGCCCCAGCATTTT.

The chain has TRBV10-3 and TRBJ2-3; D unclear. Germline assignment: CDR1 ENHRY and CDR2 SYGVKD. V dropped 0 bases and J dropped 6 bases, with 16 bases sitting between them. CDR3 length: 16 amino acids. The CDR3 region has the DNA TGTGCCATCAGTGAGTCGATTGCGTACCCAACCGATACGCAGTATTTT. It encodes CAISESIAYPTDTQYF.

The chain carries TRBV7-9 and TRBJ1-1; a weak D match, TRBD1 (5 bases). Trimming took off 5 bases at V and 4 bases at J, with 14 bases between the two ends. This CDR3 is 14 amino acids long. Germline CDR1 SEHNR, CDR2 FQNEAQ (reference sequence). This chain's CDR3 is CASSRLLGGTEAFF. CDR3 DNA sequence: TGTGCCAGCAGCCGCCTCCTGGGGGGCACTGAAGCTTTCTTT.

The chain couples TRBV2 to TRBJ1-2; TRBD1 aligns across 7 bases. CDR1 and CDR2 from the germline V gene are SNHLY and FYNNEI. J lost 4 bases, V lost 8 bases, and 10 bases had no gene match. The CDR3 has 14 residues. The CDR3 sequence: CASHIIGTAYGYTF. CDR3 sequence (DNA): TGTGCCAGCCATATTATAGGGACAGCCTATGGCTACACCTTC.

This rearrangement joins TRBV5-8 to TRBJ2-5; a weak D match, TRBD1 (6 bases). Looked up from germline, CDR1 is SGHTS and CDR2 is YDEGEE. This CDR3 is 13 amino acids long. V was clipped by 4 bases and J by 4 bases, with 11 bases between them. The chain's CDR3 is CASSNRVSETQYF. The CDR3 DNA sequence: TGTGCCAGCAGCAACAGGGTCTCAGAGACCCAGTACTTC.

V is TRBV7-6 and J is TRBJ2-7; D is undetermined. Germline CDR1 and CDR2: SGHVS and FNYEAQ. The CDR3 extends over 13 amino acids. Trimming shortened V by 1 base and J by 3 bases, and 7 bases separated the two germline ends. CDR3 loop: CASSLGDSYEQYF. CDR3 DNA sequence: TGTGCCAGCAGCTTAGGTGATAGCTACGAGCAGTACTTC.

This clone was seen a single time. The chain joins TRBV5-1 to TRBJ2-5; TRBD1 agrees at 7 bases. Per germline, CDR1 SGHRS and CDR2 YFSETQ. The V gene end was trimmed by 1 base and the J gene end by 5 bases; junction bases not matched to a gene: 8. The CDR3 consists of 15 residues. The CDR3 sequence is CASSLFTGVLETQYF. As DNA, the CDR3 is TGCGCCAGCAGCTTGTTTACAGGGGTTCTGGAGACCCAGTACTTC. Supplemented by reference TRBV5-1 and TRBJ2-5, the full variable domain reads KAGVTQTPRYLIKTRGQQVTLSCSPISGHRSVSWYQQTPGQGLQFLFEYFSETQRNKGNFPGRFSGRQFSNSRSEMNVSTLELGDSALYLCASSLFTGVLETQYFGPGTRLLVL.

This clone qualifies as medium-sized. The chain couples TRBV5-4 to TRBJ2-1; TRBD2 might be the D (6 bases). The germline V gene has CDR1 SGHNT and CDR2 YYREEE (reference sequence). CDR3 length: 15 amino acids. With 5 bases removed from V and 4 bases from J, the gap between germline ends came to 16 bases. The CDR3 nucleotides are TGTGCCAGCAGTCAGGCCGCTGGGGGGTACAATGAGCAGTTCTTC. Translated, it gives CASSQAAGGYNEQFF.

The chain joins TRBV7-3 to TRBJ2-1; 15 nucleotides line up with TRBD2. The CDR3 runs to 18 residues. V lost 5 bases to trimming and J lost 4 bases; unmatched junction nucleotides: 9. The germline V gene has CDR1 SGHTA and CDR2 FQGTGA. The CDR3 coding sequence is TGTGCCAGCAGCCCTCCCGGGACTAGCGGGGGGCAATACAATGAGCAGTTCTTC. The encoded protein is CASSPPGTSGGQYNEQFF.

This clone has only a few counts. V is TRBV4-3 and J is TRBJ2-3; 13 bases align to TRBD2. Trimming removed 0 bases from V and 5 bases from J; junction bases left unmatched: 11. Germline V gene lookup returns CDR1 LGHNA and CDR2 YSLEER. CDR3 length: 19 residues. The CDR3 reads CASSQDGLAGVPLEDTQYF. The CDR3 nucleotides read TGCGCCAGCAGCCAAGATGGACTAGCGGGGGTGCCCCTTGAAGATACGCAGTATTTT.

This chain links TRBV6-5 with TRBJ2-2; 8 bases align to TRBD2. CDR3 length: 15 residues. From germline, CDR1 is MNHEY and CDR2 SVGAGI. J was trimmed by 0 bases and V by 5 bases; bases with no gene match: 2. The CDR3 sequence: CASSRLASNTGELFF. The CDR3 DNA sequence: TGTGCCAGCAGTAGACTAGCGTCGAACACCGGGGAGCTGTTTTTT.

The DNA for the CDR3 is TGCGCCAGCAGCCCTGGACAGGGTTATTCACCCCTCCACTTT. This sequence encodes CASSPGQGYSPLHF. The V and J genes are TRBV23-1 and TRBJ1-6, with TRBD1 matching 8 bases. TRBV23-1 is an ORF for which the function is uncertain. V shed 6 bases, J shed 8 bases, and the junction held 6 bases outside the gene matches. The CDR3 is made up of 14 amino acids.

This chain links TRBV11-3 with TRBJ2-7, with 8 bases lining up with TRBD2. J gave up 6 bases and V 5 bases, and 9 bases lay outside the gene matches. CDR1 and CDR2 from the germline V gene are SGHNT and YENEEA. The CDR3 runs 14 residues. The CDR3 region has the DNA TGTGCCAGCAGCCCGGGGGGGGTAGGAGTCGAGCAGTACTTC. This encodes CASSPGGVGVEQYF.

V gene TRBV11-2 combines with J gene TRBJ2-1; a weak D match, TRBD2 (7 bases). V was pared by 0 bases and J by 4 bases, with 16 bases between. This CDR3 is built from 17 residues. Germline V CDR1 and CDR2: SGHAT, FQNNGV. Here the CDR3 DNA reads TGTGCCAGCAGCTTAGATCCGGGCGGGGGCCGATACAATGAGCAGTTCTTC. Its protein product is CASSLDPGGGRYNEQFF.

This clone was observed a single time. V gene TRBV19 combines with J gene TRBJ1-5; unclear D gene. CDR3 size: 13 residues. V lost 3 bases to trimming and J lost 2 bases, with 5 bases between them. CDR1 and CDR2 (germline): LNHDA, SQIVND (reference sequence). The CDR3 region is CASSIEGNQPQHF. The CDR3 coding sequence is TGTGCCAGTAGTATCGAGGGCAATCAGCCCCAGCATTTT.

The chain joins TRBV2 to TRBJ1-2, with 7 bases matching TRBD1. The V segment lost 6 bases and the J segment 5 bases; nucleotides outside the gene matches: 3. Germline assignment: CDR1 SNHLY and CDR2 FYNNEI. The CDR3 has 12 residues. The CDR3 sequence: CASRGTEYGYTF. The CDR3 DNA sequence: TGTGCCAGCAGGGGGACAGAATATGGCTACACCTTC.

CDR3 sequence: CASGDSSGRGGSYEQYF. In nucleotides, the CDR3 is TGTGCCAGTGGGGACTCGAGCGGGAGAGGCGGCTCCTACGAGCAGTACTTC. The chain couples TRBV19 to TRBJ2-7; 8 nucleotides agree with TRBD2. Germline V lookup: CDR1 LNHDA, CDR2 SQIVND (reference sequence). The V and J ends lost 8 bases and 0 bases, in that order; junction bases with no gene match: 15. There are 17 residues in the CDR3. Looking up the rest from reference TRBV19 and TRBJ2-7 gives the full variable domain: DGGITQSPKYLFRKEGQNVTLSCEQNLNHDAMYWYRQDPGQGLRLIYYSQIVNDFQKGDIAEGYSVSREKKESFPLTVTSAQKNPTAFYLCASGDSSGRGGSYEQYFGPGTRLTVT.

The chain joins TRBV4-1 to TRBJ2-5, with 11 bases that match TRBD2. Per germline, CDR1 MGHRA and CDR2 YSYEKL. The J segment lost 2 bases and the V segment lost 3 bases, leaving 11 bases of the junction unmatched. The CDR3 has 18 amino acids. The CDR3 region has the DNA TGCGCCAGCAGCCAGGGAAGACTAGCGGGAAGTCGGCAAGAGACCCAGTACTTC. As protein: CASSQGRLAGSRQETQYF.

The chain uses TRBV10-3 and TRBJ2-7; weak D call: TRBD1 (5 bases). Trimming stripped 8 bases from V and 1 base from J, with 12 bases between. Germline V gene sequence: CDR1 ENHRY, CDR2 SYGVKD. This CDR3 spans 13 amino acids. As DNA, the CDR3 is TGTGCCATCGGAGACAGTGGGTCCTACGAGCAGTACTTC. Protein product: CAIGDSGSYEQYF.

Regarding this clone: The sample contains more than one DNA sequence encoding this CDR3. The V gene is TRBV6-5, the J gene TRBJ2-7; TRBD2 aligns across 8 bases. The CDR3 sequence is 13 residues long. V gave up 4 bases and J gave up 5 bases; unmatched junction bases: 4. In germline, CDR1 is MNHEY, CDR2 SVGAGI. The CDR3: CASSLSGRDEQYF. Here the CDR3 DNA reads TGTGCCAGCAGTTTATCCGGGAGGGACGAGCAGTACTTC.

V gene TRBV5-1 combines with J gene TRBJ1-2, with D perhaps matching TRBD1 (6 bases). The V end lost 9 bases, the J end lost 0 bases, and 18 bases lay between the germline ends. The CDR3 spans 15 residues. Germline V lookup: CDR1 SGHRS, CDR2 YFSETQ. CDR3: CATKKLDSPNYGYTF. The CDR3, as DNA: TGCGCCACCAAAAAGCTGGACAGCCCTAACTATGGCTACACCTTC.

The rearrangement uses TRBV5-4 and TRBJ2-7; the match to TRBD2 covers 12 bases. The germline V gene has CDR1 SGHNT and CDR2 YYREEE (reference sequence). There are 15 residues in the CDR3. Unmatched junction bases numbered 2, after V lost 4 bases and J lost 0 bases. The DNA of the CDR3 is TGTGCCAGCAGCCCGACTAGCGGGAGCTCCTACGAGCAGTACTTC. Encoded protein: CASSPTSGSSYEQYF.